This note documents a single TCR beta chain sequence. The data belong to a study of blood T cell repertoires in COVID-19. About the study: Italy, Spain and the United States were the sources of the convalescent and acute COVID-19 samples. The cDNA or gDNA used as material had been derived from T cells, B-cell-depleted T cells, or PBMCs.

All recovered Cohort 3 donors got two negative PCRs, got clearance, or saw symptom resolution. Measured with immunoSEQ multiplex PCR; TCRdb has only the in-frame clones, and not every one. The sample carries 150,000 to 200,000 clones, roughly 83% recorded once. Sequencing was done on a sample of PBMCs or T cells enriched from blood (not recorded which). The receptor was isolated from a woman aged 55-69 years who had recovered from COVID-19.

CDR3: CASSQHGEAFF. The CDR3 DNA follows: TGTGCCAGCAGTCAACACGGGGAAGCTTTCTTT. The chain employs TRBV7-9 and TRBJ1-1; D ambiguous. V shed 6 bases and J shed 8 bases, with 10 bases lying between them. This CDR3 has 11 residues. CDR1 is SEHNR and CDR2 is FQNEAQ in the germline V gene (reference sequence). The variable domain in full, with the rest retrieved from reference TRBV7-9 and TRBJ1-1, is DTGVSQNPRHKITKRGQNVTFRCDPISEHNRLYWYRQTLGQGPEFLTYFQNEAQLEKSRLLSDRFSAERPKGSFSTLEIQRTEQGDSAMYLCASSQHGEAFFGQGTRLTVV.